The 30 T cell receptor beta chains below come from one sample, sequenced in a study of T-cell reconstitution after alpha-beta-depleted transplantation in children. TCRbeta library construction was performed incorporating unique molecular identifiers. TCRdb reprocessed the PCR reads with MiXCR, giving one entry per CDR3 protein. The top ten clones hold 0.79% of a sample with hundreds of thousands of distinct CDR3 sequences, over 10% of them seen once. The source material was PBMCs, sampled before TCRalphabeta/CD19-depleted stem cell transplant. Receptors were obtained from a girl aged 2-10 years with congenital amegakaryocytic thrombocytopenia, due to receive a stem cell transplant.

CDR3 residues: CASSPSTGEETQYF. In DNA form, the CDR3 reads TGTGCCAGCAGCCCCTCGACAGGCGAGGAGACCCAGTACTTC. V gene TRBV7-9 combines with J gene TRBJ2-5; perhaps TRBD1 as D (6 bases). V was clipped by 5 bases and J by 5 bases, with 15 bases between them. This CDR3 is built from 14 residues. Germline CDR1 reads SEHNR; CDR2 reads FQNEAQ (reference sequence).

This clonotype was counted between two and nine times. The V call is TRBV28, the J call TRBJ1-1; the D is unclear. V shed 5 bases and J shed 4 bases, with 14 bases lying between them. The CDR3 loop spans 14 amino acids. CDR1 and CDR2 (germline): MDHEN, SYDVKM. In DNA form, the CDR3 reads TGTGCCAGCAGTGAGGGTCCCTGGGGCACTGAAGCTTTCTTT. It codes for CASSEGPWGTEAFF.

This clonotype was picked up a small number of times. V is TRBV7-9 and J is TRBJ2-3; 7 nucleotides line up with TRBD2. The CDR3 has 15 amino acids. CDR1 SEHNR and CDR2 FQNEAQ come from the germline V gene (reference sequence). After removal of 3 bases from V and 6 bases from J, the junction contained 9 bases not matched to a gene. CDR3: CASSFSGTLTDTQYF. DNA for the CDR3: TGTGCCAGCAGCTTCAGCGGGACCCTGACTGATACGCAGTATTTT.

This clonotype showed up many times. The rearrangement uses TRBV5-1 and TRBJ2-5; D is ambiguous. V gave up 2 bases and J gave up 3 bases, with 11 bases separating them. Per the germline V gene, CDR1 is SGHRS and CDR2 is YFSETQ. The CDR3 has 14 amino acids. The CDR3 DNA follows: TGCGCCAGCAGCTTCGGCGGTTTGGAAGAGACCCAGTACTTC. It is translated as CASSFGGLEETQYF.

The table lists this clonotype with many counts. This chain uses TRBV19 with TRBJ2-1, with 10 bases matching TRBD1. Germline V gene data show CDR1 as LNHDA and CDR2 as SQIVND (reference sequence). After removal of 5 bases from V and 4 bases from J, the junction contained 8 bases not matched to a gene. The CDR3 runs 16 residues. CDR3 protein: CASSLTGTGAYNEQFF. CDR3 DNA: TGTGCCAGTAGTCTTACCGGGACAGGGGCATACAATGAGCAGTTCTTC.

This clonotype was recorded at least ten times. This rearrangement joins TRBV5-1 to TRBJ2-7; no definite D call. There are 14 residues in the CDR3. With 1 base removed from V and 5 bases from J, the gap between germline ends came to 13 bases. Per germline, CDR1 SGHRS and CDR2 YFSETQ. CDR3 amino acids: CASSLTSVLNEQYF. The CDR3 nucleotides read TGCGCCAGCAGCTTGACGTCCGTACTTAACGAGCAGTACTTC.

The chain recombines TRBV5-1 with TRBJ2-1; 9 bases line up with TRBD2. The germline gives CDR1 SGHRS, CDR2 YFSETQ. This CDR3 has 20 residues. J was trimmed by 8 bases and V by 3 bases; bases with no gene match: 24. CDR3 DNA sequence: TGCGCCAGCAGCTCCGCTAAAATAGCGGGAGAAAGTAAGAAGATCCATGAGCAGTTCTTC. Translated: CASSSAKIAGESKKIHEQFF.

The chain has TRBV2 and TRBJ2-7, with 11 bases matching TRBD2. Germline CDR1 SNHLY, CDR2 FYNNEI. V lost 9 bases and J lost 1; bases outside the gene matches: 2. This CDR3 spans 13 amino acids. Here the CDR3 DNA reads TGTGCCAGGAGGACTAGCGGGTCCTACGAGCAGTACTTC. It is translated as CARRTSGSYEQYF. The full variable domain, rest sourced from reference TRBV2 and TRBJ2-7, is EPEVTQTPSHQVTQMGQEVILRCVPISNHLYFYWYRQILGQKVEFLVSFYNNEISEKSEIFDDQFSVERPDGSNFTLKIRSTKLEDSAMYFCARRTSGSYEQYFGPGTRLTVT.

This clonotype was counted between two and nine times. DNA for the CDR3: TGCGCCAGCAGCCGAGGACTAGCGGGAACCCAAGAGACCCAGTACTTC. It yields the protein CASSRGLAGTQETQYF. The chain employs TRBV5-1 and TRBJ2-5; 12 bases align to TRBD2. This CDR3 region has 16 residues. CDR1 is SGHRS, CDR2 YFSETQ, per germline. Trimming removed 4 bases from V and 1 base from J; junction bases left unmatched: 5.

This clonotype has a handful of counts. The chain couples TRBV29-1 to TRBJ2-1; D possibly uses TRBD1 or TRBD2 (5 bases each). The V and J ends lost 7 bases and 4 bases respectively, with 26 bases between them. CDR1 and CDR2 (germline): SQVTM, ANQGSEA. This CDR3 has 17 residues. The CDR3 nucleotides read TGCAGCGCCTCTCCAGGGACCTTGGGGGATTTATACAATGAGCAGTTCTTC. Protein product: CSASPGTLGDLYNEQFF.

The V gene is TRBV4-2, the J gene TRBJ2-3; 9 bases map to TRBD2. From germline, CDR1 is LGHNA and CDR2 YNFKEQ. This CDR3 contains 18 residues. V gave up 4 bases and J gave up 5 bases; unmatched junction bases: 16. The CDR3 loop is CASSLFGLAGPEGDTQYF. CDR3 DNA sequence: TGTGCCAGCAGCCTTTTCGGGCTAGCGGGACCGGAAGGAGATACGCAGTATTTT.

This clonotype was found a few times. This chain joins TRBV5-1 and TRBJ2-5; 8 bases line up with TRBD2. This CDR3 has 14 amino acids. CDR1 is SGHRS and CDR2 is YFSETQ in the germline V gene. V gave up 4 bases and J gave up 4 bases; unmatched junction bases: 6. CDR3 DNA: TGCGCCAGCAGCCTCCAACGGGGGGGAGAGACCCAGTACTTC. This gives the protein CASSLQRGGETQYF.

This clonotype was picked up many times. The V call is TRBV7-2, the J call TRBJ2-1; D is perhaps TRBD2 (6 bases). The germline gives CDR1 SGHTA, CDR2 FQGNSA. This CDR3 region has 16 residues. Trimming took 1 base from V and 3 from J, leaving 13 bases between them. CDR3 DNA sequence: TGTGCCAGCAGCTTAGGCTATTCGGACTACTACAATGAGCAGTTCTTC. Amino acid sequence: CASSLGYSDYYNEQFF.

The table lists this clonotype with a few counts. The V gene is TRBV4-1, the J gene TRBJ2-7, with 7 bases identical to TRBD2. Germline V CDR1 and CDR2: MGHRA, YSYEKL. This CDR3 is 16 amino acids long. The junction had 15 bases not matched to a gene; V was cut back by 4 bases and J by 6 bases. The CDR3, as DNA: TGCGCCAGCAGCCCACCACCTTGGACTAGTAGAGGCGAGCAGTACTTC. This codes for CASSPPPWTSRGEQYF.

This clonotype has ten or more counts. The chain is built from TRBV20-1 and TRBJ2-2, with TRBD2 matching 12 bases. This CDR3 has 16 residues. Germline CDR1 and CDR2: DFQATT and SNEGSKA (reference sequence). V gave up 2 bases and J gave up 1 base; unmatched junction bases: 2. The CDR3: CSARSSGRVNTGELFF. The CDR3 nucleotides are TGCAGTGCTAGATCTAGCGGGAGGGTGAACACCGGGGAGCTGTTTTTT.

This clonotype was observed at least ten times. The V gene is TRBV20-1, the J gene TRBJ2-7; 8 nucleotides line up with TRBD1. The CDR3 runs 15 residues. The germline V gene has CDR1 DFQATT and CDR2 SNEGSKA (reference sequence). J lost 0 bases, V lost 5 bases, and 9 bases had no gene match. The CDR3 here is CSARREGQASYEQYF. The CDR3 coding sequence is TGCAGTGCTCGTCGTGAGGGACAGGCCTCCTACGAGCAGTACTTC.

This clonotype was recorded a few times. CDR3 region: CASSSAGSWGETQYF. The CDR3 region has the DNA TGTGCCAGCAGTAGCGCAGGGTCATGGGGAGAGACCCAGTACTTC. The gene calls are TRBV28 and TRBJ2-5, with D possibly matching TRBD1 (5 bases). The CDR3 covers 15 residues. Germline V CDR1 and CDR2: MDHEN, SYDVKM. The V end was cut by 5 bases, the J end by 4 bases, with 17 bases between.

This clonotype was seen only a few times. The chain couples TRBV20-1 to TRBJ2-1, with TRBD2 identical over 9 bases. This CDR3 is built from 16 residues. CDR1 is DFQATT, CDR2 SNEGSKA, per germline (reference sequence). Losses at the gene ends were 0 bases for V and 1 base for J; bases not matched to a gene: 4. CDR3 sequence reads: CSAREASGMSYNEQFF. The CDR3 DNA is TGCAGTGCTAGAGAGGCTAGCGGGATGTCCTACAATGAGCAGTTCTTC.

This clonotype has a handful of counts. The chain combines TRBV5-4 with TRBJ2-1, with 10 bases matching TRBD2. Trimming took 2 bases from V and 9 from J; bases not matched to a gene: 8. Germline-derived CDR1 and CDR2 are SGHNT and YYREEE (reference sequence). CDR3 length equals 15 residues. CDR3: CASSFLTSGSLEQFF. CDR3 DNA: TGTGCCAGCAGCTTTTTGACTAGCGGGTCTCTTGAGCAGTTCTTC.

Many counts were recorded for this clonotype. The V gene is TRBV7-2, the J gene TRBJ1-1; a weak D match, TRBD1 (5 bases). Germline loops: CDR1 SGHTA, CDR2 FQGNSA. Trimming stripped 3 bases from V and 3 bases from J, with 11 bases between. CDR3 length: 14 residues. The DNA for the CDR3 is TGTGCCAGCAGCTTGGACGCAGGGTACACTGAAGCTTTCTTT. Translation gives CASSLDAGYTEAFF.

This clonotype has more than one count but fewer than ten. One end of the junction is discordant with germline, which a read error may explain. This chain connects TRBV5-1 to TRBJ2-2, with 7 bases lining up with TRBD1. The CDR3 is made up of 15 amino acids. In germline, CDR1 is SGHRS, CDR2 YFSETQ. The CDR3 DNA follows: TGCGCCAGCAGCCAAGGACAGGCGAACACTGGGGAGCTGTTTTTT. Protein product: CASSQGQANTGELFF. The entire variable domain, with the rest obtained from reference TRBV5-1 and TRBJ2-2, is as follows: KAGVTQTPRYLIKTRGQQVTLSCSPISGHRSVSWYQQTPGQGLQFLFEYFSETQRNKGNFPGRFSGRQFSNSRSEMNVSTLELGDSALYLCASSQGQANTGELFFGEGSRLTVL.

This clonotype has at least ten counts. V gene TRBV29-1 combines with J gene TRBJ2-2, with D perhaps assigned TRBD1 or TRBD2 (5 bases each). Trimming pared 7 bases from V and 0 bases from J, leaving 9 bases between. Germline CDR1 and CDR2: SQVTM and ANQGSEA. This CDR3 has 13 amino acids. The CDR3 DNA sequence: TGCAGCGGAGGGGCCTCGAACACCGGGGAGCTGTTTTTT. Its translation is CSGGASNTGELFF.

This chain links TRBV5-1 with TRBJ1-2; D gene ambiguous. Per germline, CDR1 SGHRS and CDR2 YFSETQ. This CDR3 has 14 residues. The V and J ends lost 3 bases and 5 bases respectively, with 14 bases between them. CDR3 DNA sequence: TGCGCCAGCAGCTCGTCGACAATCTGGTATGGCTACACCTTC. This codes for CASSSSTIWYGYTF. The entire variable domain, with the rest obtained from reference TRBV5-1 and TRBJ1-2, is as follows: KAGVTQTPRYLIKTRGQQVTLSCSPISGHRSVSWYQQTPGQGLQFLFEYFSETQRNKGNFPGRFSGRQFSNSRSEMNVSTLELGDSALYLCASSSSTIWYGYTFGSGTRLTVV.

Ten or more counts support this clonotype. The chain has TRBV20-1 and TRBJ1-5; the D is unclear. This CDR3 is 11 amino acids long. Germline CDR1 and CDR2: DFQATT and SNEGSKA (reference sequence). V was clipped by 4 bases and J by 9 bases, with 10 bases between them. Here the CDR3 DNA reads TGCAGTGCTAATACTCTAGGGCCCCAGCATTTT. It is translated as CSANTLGPQHF.

This clonotype was detected only once. The J gene is TRBJ2-5, the V gene TRBV12-3 or TRBV12-4; TRBD2 agrees at 7 bases. The CDR3 contains 13 residues. V lost 8 bases and J lost 5; bases outside the gene matches: 8. CDR3 DNA: TGTGCCAGCGCTCTCGGGGGGAAGGAGACCCAGTACTTC. This sequence encodes CASALGGKETQYF.

This clonotype was seen many times. The chain uses TRBV20-1 and TRBJ2-3, with D uncertain. The germline CDR1 and CDR2 sequences are DFQATT and SNEGSKA (reference sequence). The CDR3 is made up of 15 amino acids. Trimming pared 0 bases from V and 2 bases from J, leaving 12 bases between. The CDR3 loop is CSARDATTNTDTQYF. The CDR3 bases are TGCAGTGCTAGAGATGCCACTACCAACACAGATACGCAGTATTTT.

This clonotype was observed many times. This rearrangement joins TRBV20-1 to TRBJ1-1, with D uncertain. CDR1 and CDR2 from the germline V gene are DFQATT and SNEGSKA (reference sequence). V gave up 3 bases and J gave up 3 bases, with 8 bases separating them. The CDR3 loop spans 12 amino acids. The CDR3 is CSASSGDTEAFF. The CDR3 region has the DNA TGCAGTGCTAGTTCCGGGGACACTGAAGCTTTCTTT.

This chain links TRBV2 with TRBJ2-7; 12 nucleotides agree with TRBD2. J lost 3 bases, V lost 5 bases, and 5 bases had no gene match. The length of the CDR3 is 15 residues. CDR1 and CDR2 (germline): SNHLY, FYNNEI. CDR3 coding DNA: TGTGCCAGCAGTCGAGAGGGACTAGCGGGCTACGAGCAGTACTTC. Translating it yields CASSREGLAGYEQYF.

This clonotype was picked up a small number of times. The chain couples TRBV7-9 to TRBJ2-6, with D perhaps TRBD1 (6 bases). This CDR3 is 16 amino acids long. The germline V gene encodes CDR1 SEHNR and CDR2 FQNEAQ (reference sequence). Between the trimmed V and J ends, which lost 5 bases and 1 base, there was a span of 12 bases. The CDR3 spells CASSARDRSGANVLTF. CDR3 nucleotides: TGTGCCAGCAGCGCGAGAGACAGGTCTGGGGCCAACGTCCTGACTTTC.

This sequence joins TRBV7-9 and TRBJ1-1; 7 bases line up with TRBD1. CDR3 length equals 14 residues. CDR1 and CDR2 (germline): SEHNR, FQNEAQ (reference sequence). The V and J ends lost 5 bases and 6 bases, in that order; junction bases with no gene match: 9. The CDR3 loop reads CASSTPDRVAEAFF. Written as DNA, the CDR3 is TGTGCCAGCAGCACCCCTGACAGGGTGGCTGAAGCTTTCTTT. The variable domain in full, completed from reference TRBV7-9 and TRBJ1-1, reads DTGVSQNPRHKITKRGQNVTFRCDPISEHNRLYWYRQTLGQGPEFLTYFQNEAQLEKSRLLSDRFSAERPKGSFSTLEIQRTEQGDSAMYLCASSTPDRVAEAFFGQGTRLTVV.